This entry lists 13 T cell receptor beta chains sequenced from one sample in a study of blood T cell repertoires in COVID-19 (dated by TCRdb to about 2020). The library came from the immunoSEQ multiplex PCR assay. Held by TCRdb, this immuneACCESS table contains in-frame sequences only and omits some clones. Under half of the omission traces to an unresolved V gene where checked; the cause of the rest is unknown. The sample table lists fewer than 200,000 clones, roughly 84% of them with a count of one. The top ten clonotypes cover roughly 3.1% of the sample. The specimen sequenced was PBMCs or T cells enriched from blood (not recorded which). The source of these receptors is a woman in her 30s who had been exposed to COVID-19.

The chain uses TRBV7-6 and TRBJ2-1; D gene ambiguous. CDR1 and CDR2 from the germline V gene are SGHVS and FNYEAQ. Trimming pared 4 bases from V and 8 bases from J, leaving 24 bases between. The CDR3 extends over 17 amino acids. Here the CDR3 DNA reads TGTGCCAGCAGCTCTGATGTGGGCTACGGAAATACTCATGAGCAGTTCTTC. Its translation is CASSSDVGYGNTHEQFF.

This rearrangement joins TRBV19 to TRBJ1-5, with 12 bases lining up with TRBD1. The CDR3 totals 19 residues. CDR1 and CDR2 (germline): LNHDA, SQIVND (reference sequence). V lost 3 bases, J lost 7 bases, and 16 bases stayed unmatched. CDR3 protein: CASSIDPGQGAYPGQPQHF. The DNA of the CDR3 is TGTGCCAGTAGTATTGATCCGGGACAGGGGGCTTATCCGGGGCAGCCCCAGCATTTT.

V and J are TRBV7-2 and TRBJ2-7, with no clear D. The V gene lost 0 bases and the J gene lost 4 bases, with 10 bases spanning the gap. Per the germline V gene, CDR1 is SGHTA and CDR2 is FQGNSA. This CDR3 spans 14 amino acids. CDR3 sequence: CASSLAQYSYEQYF. In DNA form, the CDR3 reads TGTGCCAGCAGCTTAGCGCAATACAGTTACGAGCAGTACTTC.

V and J are TRBV6-2 or TRBV6-3 and TRBJ2-1; TRBD1 matches at 7 bases. Germline V gene data show CDR1 as MNHEY and CDR2 as SVGEGT. The CDR3 covers 15 residues. V lost 2 bases, J lost 5 bases, and 6 bases stayed unmatched. CDR3 bases: TGTGCCAGCAGTTACACATACGGGACAGACAATGAGCAGTTCTTC. This codes for CASSYTYGTDNEQFF.

V and J are TRBV5-1 and TRBJ2-7; possibly TRBD2 for D (6 bases). This CDR3 is 12 amino acids long. Trimming left V 4 bases short and J 3 bases short, with 8 bases between. CDR1 is SGHRS, CDR2 YFSETQ, per germline. CDR3 in DNA: TGCGCCAGCAGCGGAGGGATCTACGAGCAGTACTTC. It codes for CASSGGIYEQYF.

This clone occurred once. The gene calls are TRBV7-2 and TRBJ2-3; TRBD2 matches 10 bases. Germline CDR1 and CDR2: SGHTA and FQGNSA. V dropped 5 bases and J dropped 6; count of bases not matched to a gene: 11. The CDR3 length is 16 residues. The CDR3 is CASSQGVSGGADTQYF. The CDR3, as DNA: TGTGCCAGCAGCCAAGGGGTGAGCGGGGGGGCCGATACGCAGTATTTT.

CDR3 region: CASSQDLSSGAGGPYEQYF. The CDR3 coding sequence is TGCGCCAGCAGCCAAGATCTATCCTCAGGAGCGGGGGGCCCCTACGAGCAGTACTTC. This chain links TRBV4-1 with TRBJ2-7; 9 bases are a match to TRBD2. Per the germline V gene, CDR1 is MGHRA and CDR2 is YSYEKL. This CDR3 is 19 amino acids long. V gave up 0 bases and J gave up 2 bases; unmatched junction bases: 14.

The chain has TRBV11-2 and TRBJ2-7, with 8 bases lining up with TRBD1. Unmatched junction bases numbered 6, after V lost 5 bases and J lost 3 bases. CDR3 length: 14 residues. Germline V CDR1 and CDR2: SGHAT, FQNNGV. The CDR3 loop reads CASSMTGELYEQYF. The CDR3 DNA is TGTGCCAGCAGCATGACAGGGGAGCTCTACGAGCAGTACTTC. The variable domain in full, completed from reference TRBV11-2 and TRBJ2-7, reads EAGVAQSPRYKIIEKRQSVAFWCNPISGHATLYWYQQILGQGPKLLIQFQNNGVVDDSQLPKDRFSAERLKGVDSTLKIQPAKLEDSAVYLCASSMTGELYEQYFGPGTRLTVT.

This clone was detected a few times. V gene TRBV11-2 combines with J gene TRBJ2-7; 10 bases align to TRBD1. Germline values: CDR1 SGHAT, CDR2 FQNNGV. This CDR3 comprises 14 residues. V lost 2 bases and J lost 6; bases outside the gene matches: 4. This chain's CDR3 is CASSLRQGAGEQYF. The CDR3 DNA is TGTGCCAGCAGCTTAAGACAGGGGGCCGGCGAGCAGTACTTC.

V gene TRBV5-8 combines with J gene TRBJ2-3; TRBD1 matches 7 bases. Germline V CDR1 and CDR2: SGHTS, YDEGEE. The ends lost 0 bases at V and 1 base at J; junction bases unmatched: 5. The CDR3 consists of 16 residues. As DNA, the CDR3 is TGTGCCAGCAGCTTGGGGGTAGGGGGCGGCACAGATACGCAGTATTTT. This sequence encodes CASSLGVGGGTDTQYF.

The rearrangement links TRBV4-3 to TRBJ2-7; D perhaps matches TRBD1 (5 bases). CDR1 is LGHNA and CDR2 is YSLEER in the germline V gene. V shed 0 bases and J shed 6 bases, with 15 bases lying between them. The CDR3 is 15 amino acids. The CDR3 here is CASSQDGQGLGEQYF. CDR3 DNA: TGCGCCAGCAGCCAAGATGGGCAGGGTCTCGGCGAGCAGTACTTC.

The rearrangement uses TRBV7-2 and TRBJ2-1; unclear D gene. V lost 5 bases to trimming and J lost 9 bases, with 20 bases between them. Looked up from germline, CDR1 is SGHTA and CDR2 is FQGNSA. The CDR3 sequence is 15 residues long. The CDR3 loop is CASSRKASVSGEQFF. In DNA, the CDR3 is TGTGCCAGCAGCCGTAAAGCGTCCGTCTCCGGTGAGCAGTTCTTC.

V gene TRBV7-8 combines with J gene TRBJ1-2; 7 bases fit TRBD1. The germline V gene encodes CDR1 SGHVS and CDR2 FQNEAQ. The CDR3 is 15 amino acids. With V trimmed by 5 bases and J by 6 bases, 12 bases remained unmatched. The CDR3 sequence is CASSKGTASQDGYTF. CDR3 sequence (DNA): TGTGCCAGCAGCAAAGGGACAGCTTCTCAGGATGGCTACACCTTC. Using reference TRBV7-8 and TRBJ1-2 for the parts outside the CDR3, the full variable domain is GAGVSQSPRYKVAKRGQDVALRCDPISGHVSLFWYQQALGQGPEFLTYFQNEAQLDKSGLPSDRFFAERPEGSVSTLKIQRTQQEDSAVYLCASSKGTASQDGYTFGSGTRLTVV.